This entry lists 3 T cell receptor beta chains sequenced from one sample in a study of identical twins. Using its own MiXCR run on the 5' RACE reads, TCRdb lists one record per CDR3 protein. The data hold around 200,000 distinct CDR3 sequences, with 9.4% observed a single time. Sequencing was done on a sample of memory (CD45RO+) T cells sorted from blood. These receptors were obtained from a woman between 18 and 30 years old in good health.

Turning to this clonotype: The junction and the germline gene differ at one end; a read error may be behind it. V gene TRBV3-1 combines with J gene TRBJ2-2; TRBD1 matches 7 bases. CDR1 LGHDT and CDR2 YNNKEL come from the germline V gene (reference sequence). The CDR3 extends over 14 amino acids. CDR3 residues: CASSQTGAAGEQFF. CDR3 bases: TGTGCCAGCAGCCAAACAGGGGCGGCCGGGGAGCAGTTTTTT.

This clonotype was counted at least ten times. The chain joins TRBV20-1 to TRBJ2-1, with no clear D. The germline gives CDR1 DFQATT, CDR2 SNEGSKA (reference sequence). The CDR3 consists of 10 residues. V lost 5 bases and J lost 8, with 7 bases in between. In DNA, the CDR3 is TGCAGTGCTGGCTTCTATGAGCAGTTCTTC. Encoded protein: CSAGFYEQFF.

The chain is built from TRBV25-1 and TRBJ2-3, with 10 bases lining up with TRBD1. The J segment lost 3 bases and the V segment lost 4 bases, leaving 4 bases of the junction unmatched. This CDR3 is 15 amino acids long. Germline V CDR1 and CDR2: MGHDK, SYGVNS. The CDR3 here is CASSGGTGATDTQYF. Written as DNA, the CDR3 is TGTGCCAGCAGTGGGGGGACAGGGGCAACAGATACGCAGTATTTT. Complete variable domain (other parts from reference TRBV25-1 and TRBJ2-3): EADIYQTPRYLVIGTGKKITLECSQTMGHDKMYWYQQDPGMELHLIHYSYGVNSTEKGDLSSESTVSRIRTEHFPLTLESARPSHTSQYLCASSGGTGATDTQYFGPGTRLTVL.